The 13 T cell receptor beta chains below all came from one sample that was sequenced in a study of blood T cells in healthy people across ages. Together with a sample-barcoded 5' primer, a J-beta primer mix was included in a second PCR lasting about 6 to 12 cycles. One entry per CDR3 protein results from TCRdb running MiXCR on the 5' RACE reads. The data hold about 780,000 distinct CDR3 sequences, with under 80% observed a single time. The material sequenced was blood. These receptors were collected from a man aged 25 to 40 in good health.

The chain is built from TRBV3-1 and TRBJ2-7; perhaps TRBD1 as D (5 bases). The V end was cut by 4 bases, the J end by 6 bases, with 13 bases between. The CDR3 is 13 amino acids. Germline V gene data show CDR1 as LGHDT and CDR2 as YNNKEL (reference sequence). The DNA of the CDR3 is TGTGCCAGCAGCCCCAGGGAAGCACTCGAGCAGTACTTC. Its protein is CASSPREALEQYF.

In this sample, this clonotype turned up a few times. The V call is TRBV12-3 or TRBV12-4, the J call TRBJ2-4; 8 nucleotides align to TRBD1. This CDR3 is built from 13 residues. Germline trimming cut 5 bases from V and 6 bases from J; bases unmatched to any gene: 3. The CDR3 spells CASSRTGPNIQYF. The CDR3, as DNA: TGTGCCAGCAGTCGGACAGGGCCAAACATTCAGTACTTC.

This rearrangement joins TRBV6-5 to TRBJ2-1, with 8 bases that match TRBD1. V trimming: 5 bases; J trimming: 8 bases; junction bases outside the gene matches: 8. Per germline, CDR1 MNHEY and CDR2 SVGAGI. This CDR3 contains 14 residues. CDR3 residues: CASSGQGRGYEQFF. CDR3 sequence (DNA): TGTGCCAGCAGTGGACAGGGTCGGGGATATGAGCAGTTCTTC.

The chain links TRBV24-1 to TRBJ2-4; D possibly corresponds to TRBD1 (6 bases). The end of the DNA fits TRBJ2-7 better, so the J call may be wrong. The CDR3 has 15 amino acids. Germline CDR1 reads KGHDR; CDR2 reads SFDVKD. This chain's CDR3 is CATSGAVQGGYEQYF. CDR3 sequence (DNA): TGTGCCACCAGTGGGGCGGTACAGGGTGGCTACGAGCAGTACTTC.

This clonotype was observed a few times. J is TRBJ1-5 and V is TRBV20-1; no clear D gene. Looked up from germline, CDR1 is DFQATT and CDR2 is SNEGSKA (reference sequence). V was shortened by 6 bases and J by 0 bases, with 12 bases between the two germline ends. The CDR3 spans 14 residues. The CDR3 protein is CSAVEKHSNQPQHF. The DNA for the CDR3 is TGCAGTGCGGTGGAAAAACATAGCAATCAGCCCCAGCATTTT.

This clonotype was seen a single time. The chain combines TRBV10-3 with TRBJ2-3, with 7 bases matching TRBD2. The CDR3 extends over 14 amino acids. The V segment lost 3 bases and the J segment 4 bases; nucleotides outside the gene matches: 4. Germline V lookup: CDR1 ENHRY, CDR2 SYGVKD. CDR3 amino acids: CAISDREASDTQYF. The CDR3, as DNA: TGTGCCATCAGTGACCGGGAGGCCTCAGATACGCAGTATTTT.

The rearrangement links TRBV12-3 or TRBV12-4 to TRBJ1-5, with D possibly matching TRBD1 (5 bases). Deletions cut 6 bases from V and 9 bases from J, with 15 bases between. The CDR3 length is 13 residues. CDR3 loop: CASSEIGDLPQHF. DNA of the CDR3: TGTGCCAGCAGCGAAATAGGGGATTTGCCCCAGCATTTT.

The chain uses TRBV6-1 and TRBJ1-1; D gene unclear. This CDR3 is 13 amino acids long. The V end lost 6 bases, the J end lost 5 bases, and 13 bases lay between the germline ends. The germline gives CDR1 MNHNS, CDR2 SASEGT. The CDR3: CASRIKTDTEAFF. The CDR3 DNA reads TGTGCCAGCAGAATAAAGACTGATACTGAAGCTTTCTTT.

V gene TRBV4-1 combines with J gene TRBJ1-4; D is perhaps TRBD1 (6 bases). Trimming shortened V by 0 bases and J by 4 bases, and 12 bases separated the two germline ends. CDR1 MGHRA and CDR2 YSYEKL come from the germline V gene. The CDR3 contains 16 residues. This chain's CDR3 is CASSQDRGRGNEKLFF. The CDR3 region has the DNA TGCGCCAGCAGCCAAGATCGAGGCAGGGGTAATGAAAAACTGTTTTTT.

The V call is TRBV20-1, the J call TRBJ2-7; 12 bases align to TRBD2. V was pared by 7 bases and J by 1 base, with 2 bases of the junction left unmatched. Germline V gives CDR1 DFQATT, CDR2 SNEGSKA (reference sequence). The CDR3 contains 13 residues. In nucleotides, the CDR3 is TGCAGTGGGACTAGCGGGGATTCCTACGAGCAGTACTTC. Protein product: CSGTSGDSYEQYF.

There are a few counts of this clonotype. V gene TRBV7-9 combines with J gene TRBJ2-7; either TRBD1 or TRBD2 may supply D (7 bases each). The CDR3 is made up of 14 amino acids. The germline V gene has CDR1 SEHNR and CDR2 FQNEAQ (reference sequence). Trimming removed 7 bases from V and 0 bases from J, with 13 bases in between. The CDR3 nucleotides are TGTGCCAGCACAGGGGGGGCCAGCTCCTACGAGCAGTACTTC. Amino acids: CASTGGASSYEQYF.

The V gene is TRBV29-1, the J gene TRBJ2-5, with 9 bases aligning to TRBD1. V lost 4 bases, J lost 5 bases, and 5 bases stayed unmatched. The CDR3 has 13 residues. Germline V gene lookup returns CDR1 SQVTM and CDR2 ANQGSEA. CDR3: CSVARTGEETQYF. The CDR3 DNA follows: TGCAGCGTTGCGCGGACAGGGGAGGAGACCCAGTACTTC.

As regards this clonotype: Its ends do not fully match the called genes, so a read error is possible. The J gene is TRBJ1-5, the V gene TRBV28, with TRBD1 matching 7 bases. Per the germline V gene, CDR1 is MDHEN and CDR2 is SYDVKM. CDR3 length: 16 amino acids. The CDR3 here is CTSSLRPGQNNQPQHF. The CDR3 nucleotides are TGTACCAGCAGTTTACGCCCGGGACAGAACAATCAGCCCCAGCATTTT.